The entry that follows covers one T cell receptor (beta chain) sequence. Its antigen is currently unknown. The sample is drawn from a study of cytomegalovirus exposure and HLA in healthy donors. Study-wide results and caveats: Rarity characterized most TCR sequences, yet some public TCRs appeared in many donors.

PCR involved 60 Vbeta and 13 Jbeta primers. Libraries were prepared by immunoSEQ multiplex PCR; TCRdb keeps only in-frame clonotypes and omits some of them. The table records 150,000 to 200,000 clones, 60% to 80% of them present only once. The CDR3 runs 13 residues. After removal of 7 bases from V and 9 bases from J, the junction contained 7 bases not matched to a gene. The V gene's germline CDR1 is LNHDA and CDR2 SQIVND (reference sequence). The sequence was collected from a middle-aged man in good health and CMV-seropositive. Sequencing input: PBMCs. The chain carries TRBV19 and TRBJ2-1, with 9 positions matching TRBD1. CDR3 loop: CASTDRGRGEQFF. Written as DNA, the CDR3 is TGTGCCAGTACGGACAGGGGCAGGGGTGAGCAGTTCTTC. Drawing the rest from reference TRBV19 and TRBJ2-1, the complete variable domain is DGGITQSPKYLFRKEGQNVTLSCEQNLNHDAMYWYRQDPGQGLRLIYYSQIVNDFQKGDIAEGYSVSREKKESFPLTVTSAQKNPTAFYLCASTDRGRGEQFFGPGTRLTVL.